These 28 T cell receptor beta chains were all obtained from the same sample, sequenced in a study of shared clonotypes between healthy human individuals. Terminally differentiated effector memory CD45RA+ cells were excluded by CCR7 positive selection of CD45RO-negative cells. Repertoires were generated with immunoSEQ multiplex PCR, while TCRdb's copy carries only in-frame clones and drops some. The repertoire consists of hundreds of thousands of clones, with just over 90% occurring once and the leading ten covering approximately 25%. Sequenced sample: naive CD8+ T cells sorted from blood. All receptors derive from a man aged 25 to 45 in good health.

The J gene is TRBJ2-1, the V gene TRBV5-6; the D gene is possibly TRBD2 (6 bases). Looked up from germline, CDR1 is SGHDT and CDR2 is YYEEEE. V was clipped by 6 bases and J by 7 bases, with 20 bases between them. The CDR3 is 15 residues long. CDR3 DNA sequence: TGTGCCAGCATATTCAGACTAGAATCGGTAAATGAGCAGTTCTTC. It is translated as CASIFRLESVNEQFF.

V gene TRBV2 combines with J gene TRBJ2-2; D gene uncertain. In germline, CDR1 is SNHLY, CDR2 FYNNEI. V lost 6 bases and J 5 bases, leaving 4 bases between the germline ends. The CDR3 loop spans 11 amino acids. The CDR3 nucleotides read TGTGCCAGCAGGGAGACCGGGGAGCTGTTTTTT. It encodes CASRETGELFF.

CDR3 nucleotide sequence: TGTGCCAGCAGCCTTAGGGAAGGGGCTTTGGAGGAGACCCAGTACTTC. It encodes CASSLREGALEETQYF. This chain links TRBV11-2 with TRBJ2-5, with D maybe TRBD1 (5 bases). Trimming took 5 bases from V and 5 from J, leaving 21 bases between them. Germline CDR1 reads SGHAT; CDR2 reads FQNNGV. The CDR3 sequence is 16 residues long.

The gene calls are TRBV23-1 and TRBJ1-1; D perhaps matches TRBD1 (5 bases). Being an ORF, TRBV23-1 has a function that is uncertain. The CDR3 consists of 13 residues. V was pared by 4 bases and J by 2 bases, with 8 bases between. CDR3 coding DNA: TGCGCCAGCAGTCCAGACAGCAACACTGAAGCTTTCTTT. The encoded protein is CASSPDSNTEAFF.

This chain links TRBV10-3 with TRBJ2-1; no clear D gene. Germline V lookup: CDR1 ENHRY, CDR2 SYGVKD. This CDR3 region has 19 residues. With 0 bases removed from V and 0 bases from J, the gap between germline ends came to 18 bases. CDR3 in DNA: TGTGCCATCAGTGAGTCAGGGAAAAAAGCACAGAGCTCCTACAATGAGCAGTTCTTC. Its translation is CAISESGKKAQSSYNEQFF.

The chain recombines TRBV5-6 with TRBJ1-5; D gene uncertain. With 4 bases removed from V and 0 bases from J, the gap between germline ends came to 20 bases. Germline CDR1 reads SGHDT; CDR2 reads YYEEEE. The CDR3 is 18 residues long. The CDR3 is CASSLGGAVINSNQPQHF. The CDR3 coding sequence is TGTGCCAGCAGCCTAGGTGGTGCAGTTATTAATAGCAATCAGCCCCAGCATTTT. The complete variable domain, with remaining parts taken from reference TRBV5-6 and TRBJ1-5, reads DAGVTQSPTHLIKTRGQQVTLRCSPKSGHDTVSWYQQALGQGPQFIFQYYEEEERQRGNFPDRFSGHQFPNYSSELNVNALLLGDSALYLCASSLGGAVINSNQPQHFGDGTRLSIL.

The rearrangement uses TRBV10-1 and TRBJ2-7; maybe TRBD2 (6 bases). This CDR3 spans 14 amino acids. Between the trimmed V and J ends, which lost 5 bases and 5 bases, there was a span of 16 bases. The germline V gene has CDR1 WNHNN and CDR2 SYGVQD (reference sequence). The CDR3 DNA follows: TGCGCCAGCAGTAAAGGACTATCGGGGGACGAGCAGTACTTC. Its translation is CASSKGLSGDEQYF.

J is TRBJ2-1 and V is TRBV5-1; tentative D call: TRBD1 (6 bases). With 2 bases removed from V and 4 bases from J, the gap between germline ends came to 16 bases. CDR1 and CDR2 from the germline V gene are SGHRS and YFSETQ. This CDR3 has 16 residues. The CDR3 coding sequence is TGCGCCAGCAGCTTATATCCATCGGACAGTTACAATGAGCAGTTCTTC. Encoded protein: CASSLYPSDSYNEQFF.

The gene calls are TRBV10-2 and TRBJ2-5, with D perhaps being TRBD1 or TRBD2 (5 bases each). The CDR3 spans 16 residues. Germline-derived CDR1 and CDR2 are WSHSY and SAAADI. Trimming removed 9 bases at V and 0 bases at J, with 20 bases between. The CDR3 region is CASRTGALMYQETQYF. In DNA form, the CDR3 reads TGCGCCAGTAGAACCGGGGCGTTGATGTACCAAGAGACCCAGTACTTC.

The chain recombines TRBV11-2 with TRBJ2-7, with D unclear. V was clipped by 1 base and J by 7 bases, with 5 bases between them. The CDR3 runs to 11 residues. CDR1 and CDR2 (germline): SGHAT, FQNNGV. Here the CDR3 reads CASSLVEEQYF. CDR3 in DNA: TGTGCCAGCAGCTTAGTAGAGGAGCAGTACTTC.

The chain combines TRBV28 with TRBJ2-7; possibly TRBD2 for D (6 bases). CDR3 length equals 15 residues. Germline V gene data show CDR1 as MDHEN and CDR2 as SYDVKM. Trimming pared 4 bases from V and 4 bases from J, leaving 17 bases between. In DNA form, the CDR3 reads TGTGCCAGCAGTTCCCGGCGAGGGGAGGCTTACGAGCAGTACTTC. Encoded protein: CASSSRRGEAYEQYF. Using reference TRBV28 and TRBJ2-7 for the parts outside the CDR3, the full variable domain is DVKVTQSSRYLVKRTGEKVFLECVQDMDHENMFWYRQDPGLGLRLIYFSYDVKMKEKGDIPEGYSVSREKKERFSLILESASTNQTSMYLCASSSRRGEAYEQYFGPGTRLTVT.

The chain carries TRBV18 and TRBJ2-3; 7 bases line up with TRBD2. V dropped 8 bases and J dropped 2; count of bases not matched to a gene: 13. The germline V gene has CDR1 KGHSH and CDR2 LQKENI. This CDR3 has 16 amino acids. CDR3 sequence: CASTRVSGSLTDTQYF. CDR3 sequence (DNA): TGTGCCAGCACCCGTGTTAGCGGGTCCCTCACAGATACGCAGTATTTT.

The genes are TRBV11-2 and TRBJ2-1; perhaps D is TRBD1 or TRBD2 (6 bases each). The CDR3 consists of 15 residues. The germline V and J ends were trimmed by 5 bases and 5 bases, with 16 bases remaining between them. CDR1 SGHAT and CDR2 FQNNGV come from the germline V gene. The CDR3: CASSRAWGADNEQFF. The CDR3 region has the DNA TGTGCCAGCAGCCGCGCCTGGGGGGCGGACAATGAGCAGTTCTTC.

This clone has a single count. V gene TRBV14 combines with J gene TRBJ1-1; no definite D call. There are 14 residues in the CDR3. CDR1 is SGHDN and CDR2 is FVKESK in the germline V gene. Trimming pared 1 base from V and 4 bases from J, leaving 10 bases between. CDR3 residues: CASSQGAVGTEAFF. The CDR3 DNA reads as TGTGCCAGCAGCCAAGGGGCCGTAGGCACTGAAGCTTTCTTT.

This chain connects TRBV7-2 to TRBJ2-1; TRBD2 agrees at 11 bases. The CDR3 sequence is 15 residues long. J was trimmed by 8 bases and V by 6 bases; bases with no gene match: 9. Germline assignment: CDR1 SGHTA and CDR2 FQGNSA. As DNA, the CDR3 is TGTGCCAGCAGACTTAGCGGGAGGGAAGGGGATGAGCAGTTCTTC. This encodes CASRLSGREGDEQFF. The full variable domain, with the rest looked up from reference TRBV7-2 and TRBJ2-1, is GAGVSQSPSNKVTEKGKDVELRCDPISGHTALYWYRQSLGQGLEFLIYFQGNSAPDKSGLPSDRFSAERTGGSVSTLTIQRTQQEDSAVYLCASRLSGREGDEQFFGPGTRLTVL.

This clone was seen only a few times. This sequence joins TRBV6-5 and TRBJ1-2; D is uncertain. The germline V and J ends were trimmed by 6 bases and 4 bases, with 12 bases remaining between them. Germline CDR1 is MNHEY and CDR2 is SVGAGI. CDR3 size: 13 residues. The CDR3 DNA follows: TGTGCCAGCAGCCGACCCGAGGCCTATGGCTACACCTTC. As protein: CASSRPEAYGYTF.

The chain has TRBV4-1 and TRBJ2-7, with 8 positions matching TRBD2. From germline, CDR1 is MGHRA and CDR2 YSYEKL. The CDR3 has 18 amino acids. The V and J ends lost 3 bases and 3 bases, in that order; junction bases with no gene match: 16. CDR3 protein: CASSQQIPLAGGNYEQYF. Here the CDR3 DNA reads TGCGCCAGCAGCCAGCAAATTCCTCTAGCGGGCGGGAACTACGAGCAGTACTTC.

The chain has TRBV10-3 and TRBJ1-1; TRBD1 is a possible D gene (6 bases). CDR1 is ENHRY and CDR2 is SYGVKD in the germline V gene. Between the trimmed V and J ends, which lost 3 bases and 10 bases, there was a span of 15 bases. The CDR3 sequence is 13 residues long. The CDR3 bases are TGTGCCATCAGTGATGGGGGGCAAGCCGCAGCTTTCTTT. Protein product: CAISDGGQAAAFF.

V gene TRBV6-1 combines with J gene TRBJ2-7; the D gene is possibly TRBD1 (5 bases). V was clipped by 8 bases and J by 5 bases, with 13 bases between them. In germline, CDR1 is MNHNS, CDR2 SASEGT. The CDR3 spans 12 residues. The CDR3 is CASWTNLDEQYF. In DNA form, the CDR3 reads TGTGCCAGCTGGACAAACCTTGACGAGCAGTACTTC.

V gene TRBV5-4 combines with J gene TRBJ1-3; no clear D gene. Germline V gene lookup returns CDR1 SGHNT and CDR2 YYREEE (reference sequence). The CDR3 is 14 amino acids. V gave up 0 bases and J gave up 3 bases, with 7 bases separating them. For the CDR3, the DNA is TGTGCCAGCAGCTTGGGAGCAGGTGGAAACACCATATATTTT. It yields the protein CASSLGAGGNTIYF.

The genes are TRBV19 and TRBJ2-1, with a possible D match to TRBD2 (6 bases). The CDR3 runs to 14 residues. Germline V gene lookup returns CDR1 LNHDA and CDR2 SQIVND (reference sequence). Trimming shortened V by 5 bases and J by 8 bases, and 16 bases separated the two germline ends. For the CDR3, the DNA is TGTGCCAGTAGTCCCCCAATCGGGGGAGATGAGCAGTTCTTC. This encodes CASSPPIGGDEQFF. Drawing the rest from reference TRBV19 and TRBJ2-1, the complete variable domain is DGGITQSPKYLFRKEGQNVTLSCEQNLNHDAMYWYRQDPGQGLRLIYYSQIVNDFQKGDIAEGYSVSREKKESFPLTVTSAQKNPTAFYLCASSPPIGGDEQFFGPGTRLTVL.

This clone was observed once. The V gene is TRBV6-1, the J gene TRBJ2-7; 11 nucleotides align to TRBD2. This CDR3 comprises 17 residues. Germline values: CDR1 MNHNS, CDR2 SASEGT. V shed 4 bases and J 1 base; nucleotides not matched to a gene: 9. The CDR3 sequence: CASSGRGGLAVSYEQYF. The CDR3 DNA is TGTGCCAGCAGTGGCAGGGGGGGACTAGCGGTTTCCTACGAGCAGTACTTC.

The genes are TRBV7-2 and TRBJ2-7; 8 bases are a match to TRBD1. The junction had 4 bases not matched to a gene; V was cut back by 3 bases and J by 3 bases. In germline, CDR1 is SGHTA, CDR2 FQGNSA. The CDR3 loop spans 14 amino acids. For the CDR3, the DNA is TGTGCCAGCAGCTTCACCGGGACAGGCTACGAGCAGTACTTC. Protein: CASSFTGTGYEQYF. Drawing the rest from reference TRBV7-2 and TRBJ2-7, the complete variable domain is GAGVSQSPSNKVTEKGKDVELRCDPISGHTALYWYRQSLGQGLEFLIYFQGNSAPDKSGLPSDRFSAERTGGSVSTLTIQRTQQEDSAVYLCASSFTGTGYEQYFGPGTRLTVT.

This clone was found once. The chain carries TRBV7-9 and TRBJ2-2, with TRBD1 identical over 9 bases. CDR3 length equals 18 residues. Germline CDR1 reads SEHNR; CDR2 reads FQNEAQ (reference sequence). J lost 0 bases, V lost 4 bases, and 9 bases had no gene match. The CDR3 DNA follows: TGTGCCAGCAGCTCGAAACTACGGACAGGGGCGAACACCGGGGAGCTGTTTTTT. This codes for CASSSKLRTGANTGELFF. Full variable domain (remainder filled in from reference TRBV7-9 and TRBJ2-2): DTGVSQNPRHKITKRGQNVTFRCDPISEHNRLYWYRQTLGQGPEFLTYFQNEAQLEKSRLLSDRFSAERPKGSFSTLEIQRTEQGDSAMYLCASSSKLRTGANTGELFFGEGSRLTVL.

The V gene is TRBV7-9, the J gene TRBJ2-1; D remains ambiguous. There are 13 residues in the CDR3. The germline V gene has CDR1 SEHNR and CDR2 FQNEAQ (reference sequence). V lost 6 bases and J lost 4, with 10 bases in between. Here the CDR3 reads CASRHTSYNEQFF. The CDR3 bases are TGTGCCAGCAGACACACATCTTACAATGAGCAGTTCTTC. Based on the CDR3 plus reference TRBV7-9 and TRBJ2-1, the full variable domain is DTGVSQNPRHKITKRGQNVTFRCDPISEHNRLYWYRQTLGQGPEFLTYFQNEAQLEKSRLLSDRFSAERPKGSFSTLEIQRTEQGDSAMYLCASRHTSYNEQFFGPGTRLTVL.

The rearrangement uses TRBV11-2 and TRBJ2-7; 10 bases agree with TRBD1. CDR1 is SGHAT and CDR2 is FQNNGV in the germline V gene. CDR3 length: 14 residues. V shed 3 bases and J 7 bases; nucleotides not matched to a gene: 6. Here the CDR3 reads CASSLTGTGDEQYF. CDR3 bases: TGTGCCAGCAGCTTGACCGGGACAGGGGATGAGCAGTACTTC.

The chain uses TRBV14 and TRBJ2-1, with D possibly TRBD1 on 6 matching bases. Trimming removed 4 bases at V and 4 bases at J, with 17 bases between. CDR1 SGHDN and CDR2 FVKESK come from the germline V gene. This CDR3 has 16 amino acids. CDR3 DNA sequence: TGTGCCAGCAGCCCCATTAAGGACAGTCTGTACAATGAGCAGTTCTTC. This encodes CASSPIKDSLYNEQFF.

This clone was seen only a few times. J is TRBJ1-2 and V is TRBV27, with D maybe TRBD1 (5 bases). CDR3 length: 15 amino acids. Per the germline V gene, CDR1 is MNHEY and CDR2 is SMNVEV (reference sequence). Trimming shortened V by 5 bases and J by 4 bases, and 17 bases separated the two germline ends. CDR3 loop: CASSGGWAGGYGYTF. CDR3 sequence (DNA): TGTGCCAGCAGTGGGGGATGGGCCGGGGGCTATGGCTACACCTTC.